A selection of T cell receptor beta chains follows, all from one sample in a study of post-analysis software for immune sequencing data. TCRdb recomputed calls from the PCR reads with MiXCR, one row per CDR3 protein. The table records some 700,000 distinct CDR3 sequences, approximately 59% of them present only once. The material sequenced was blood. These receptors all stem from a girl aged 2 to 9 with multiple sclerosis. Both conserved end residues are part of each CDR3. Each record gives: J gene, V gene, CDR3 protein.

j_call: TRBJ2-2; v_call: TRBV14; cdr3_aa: CASSQEVAPNTGELFF
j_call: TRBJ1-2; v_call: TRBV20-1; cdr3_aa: CSATLYLDRGVGYGYTF
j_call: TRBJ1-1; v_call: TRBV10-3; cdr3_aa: CAISEGGPKIPEAFF
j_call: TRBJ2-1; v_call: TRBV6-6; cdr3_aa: CASSYPSTGILVYNEQFF
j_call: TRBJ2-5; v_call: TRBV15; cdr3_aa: CATSRVDRGATDLYETQYF
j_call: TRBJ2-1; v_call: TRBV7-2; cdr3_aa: CASSFDSYNEQFF
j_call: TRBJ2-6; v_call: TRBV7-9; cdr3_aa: CASSWGQGSAGANVLTF
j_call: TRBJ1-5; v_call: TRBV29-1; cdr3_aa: CSVSGTGGNQPQHF
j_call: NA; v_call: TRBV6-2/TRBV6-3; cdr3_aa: CASSYRSGKETQYF
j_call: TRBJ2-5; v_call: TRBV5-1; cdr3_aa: CASSFRGGPQETQYF